This TCR beta chain was sequenced for a study of vaccination effects on CD4 cells after COVID-19. TCRdb's table, derived via immunoSEQ multiplex PCR, lists solely in-frame clones and lacks some. Of tens of thousands of clones in the sample, more than 65% are singletons; the top ten hold roughly 3.1%. Before sequencing took place, the ViraFEST assay used viral peptide pools to expand antigen-specific CD4+ T cells. Having been cultured for roughly 9 days, the cells underwent CD4+ T cell isolation. Prior SARS-CoV-2 infection was absent in the vaccine recipients, as shown by negative nucleocapsid antibodies. The study's findings and limits: Sampling in the study covered few convalescent patients and included no early post-infection timepoints.

The germline CDR1 and CDR2 sequences are MNHEY and SMNVEV (reference sequence). Trimming took 9 bases from V and 2 from J, leaving 10 bases between them. The CDR3 has 12 residues. Details on this clone: The antigen is unknown.

This clonotype was sampled from a human donor who received a COVID-19 vaccine. The chain employs TRBV27 and TRBJ1-2; D is possibly TRBD1 (6 bases). The input for sequencing was CD4+ T cells from PBMCs cultured with HCoV-NL63 spike peptides, taken before COVID-19 vaccination. In nucleotides, the CDR3 is TGTGCCAGTTGCGACAGGAACTATGGCTACACCTTC. Its translation is CASCDRNYGYTF.